A single sample is the source of the 2 T cell receptor beta chains below, sequenced in a study of blood T cell repertoires in COVID-19. TCRdb's copy holds only in-frame clones and misses some; the assay was immunoSEQ multiplex PCR. The sample includes 65,000 to 100,000 clones, approximately 86% of them seen just once. The sequencing input was peripheral blood. Every receptor here comes from a woman of 80 years or more with acute or convalescent COVID-19.

The CDR3 region has the DNA TGCGCCAGCAGCCAAACTGGGCCAACCAATCAGCCCCAGCATTTT. It yields the protein CASSQTGPTNQPQHF. The chain employs TRBV4-1 and TRBJ1-5, with unresolved D. Looked up from germline, CDR1 is MGHRA and CDR2 is YSYEKL. The CDR3 contains 15 residues. V was clipped by 2 bases and J by 3 bases, with 11 bases between them.

The CDR3 region has the DNA TGTGCCAGTAGTCTAAAGGGCCAGGGGAGAAACGAGCAGTACTTC. Residues: CASSLKGQGRNEQYF. The chain uses TRBV19 and TRBJ2-7, with D perhaps matching TRBD1 (6 bases). The CDR3 covers 15 residues. Deletions cut 5 bases from V and 5 bases from J, with 19 bases between. Germline CDR1 and CDR2: LNHDA and SQIVND (reference sequence).